The clone carrying this T cell receptor (beta chain) appeared a single time. This CDR3 spans 15 amino acids. V was clipped by 1 base and J by 4 bases; unmatched bases: 6. Germline values: CDR1 LNHDA, CDR2 SQIVND (reference sequence). Categorization into cohorts depended on clinical history that participants reported. This sample was taken from a study of blood T cell repertoires in COVID-19. About the study: The study drew acute and convalescent COVID-19 samples from the United States, Italy and Spain. Nucleic acid was either cDNA or gDNA, and it came from T cells, B-cell-depleted T cells, or PBMCs.

In the original processing: Amplifying reference gene primers gave estimates of nucleated cell counts. The protocol was immunoSEQ multiplex PCR, while the TCRdb copy is restricted to in-frame clones and leaves out a portion. That table is the source of V, J and clone size, and D and trimming were worked out from the DNA. The top ten clones hold more than 3% of a sample with about 220,000 clones, 75% to 90% of them seen once. Material for sequencing was PBMCs or T cells enriched from blood (not recorded which). The origin of this receptor is a woman aged 18 to 35 in a cohort exposed to, infected with or recovered from COVID-19 (not recorded which). The chain joins TRBV19 to TRBJ1-2; 7 bases map to TRBD1. This CDR3 reads CASSIGGGISYGYTF. As DNA, the CDR3 is TGTGCCAGTAGTATAGGAGGGGGCATCAGCTATGGCTACACCTTC.